This TCR beta chain came from a study of T cell repertoires in cytomegalovirus infection. Whole-study context: Recently identified HLA-C-restricted and well-studied HLA-B-restricted CMV epitopes were used. CMV infection and matching HLA type were both indicated by public TCR beta signatures.

Each CDR3 protein gets one entry after TCRdb re-called the reads with MiXCR. The sample gives around 900,000 distinct CDR3 sequences, 31% of which show up once; over 13% is in the top ten. Notes on this clonotype: Its antigen is not identified.

General study results and limits: Within the response measured ex vivo, HLA-C-restricted CMV-specific TCR beta clonotypes were dominant.

The V gene's germline CDR1 is SGHDT and CDR2 YYEEEE. Trimming shortened V by 4 bases and J by 0 bases, and 10 bases separated the two germline ends. The CDR3 spans 14 residues. Sequenced here: cultured CD8+ T cells from PBMCs, sampled from culture after CMV antigen stimulation. This chain connects TRBV5-6 to TRBJ2-5; D remains unclear. The source of this sequence is a human donor in good health (CMV status not recorded). Some clones in this sample may be carry-over from other donors' samples. CDR3 residues: CASSPGNNQETQYF. CDR3 nucleotides: TGTGCCAGCAGCCCAGGAAACAACCAAGAGACCCAGTACTTC.